This TCR beta chain was sequenced during a study of cytomegalovirus exposure and HLA in healthy donors. Study-level points and caveats: Compared with the roughly 670-donor mean, an Asian-associated ancestry cluster reportedly had fewer N-insertions, according to a later analysis.

As concerns this clone: The target antigen is unknown.

Primers included in the PCR were 60 Vbeta and 13 Jbeta primers. In the study's own analysis: Roughly 80 million unique TCR beta chains, 9 million to 12 million shared, were counted in a later analysis. The assay was immunoSEQ multiplex PCR, and TCRdb's table has in-frame clones only and misses some. V, J and clone size are those of that table, while D and trimming were read from the DNA. The sample includes approximately 150,000 clones, roughly 76% of them seen just once. The germline V gene encodes CDR1 LNHDA and CDR2 SQIVND (reference sequence). The V and J ends lost 4 bases and 3 bases respectively, with 15 bases between them. The CDR3 contains 15 residues. Each of the donors was a healthy bone marrow donor.

The sequence came from a woman younger than 35 in good health and CMV-seropositive. The chain links TRBV19 to TRBJ1-1; TRBD1 might be the D (5 bases). Specimen: PBMCs. CDR3 coding DNA: TGTGCCAGTAGTACCCAGGACAACTATTACACTGAAGCTTTCTTT. Translation gives CASSTQDNYYTEAFF.